The present entry profiles one T cell receptor (beta chain) with its context. The sample comes from a study of blood T cell repertoires in COVID-19. On the study more broadly: The cDNA or gDNA used as material had been derived from T cells, B-cell-depleted T cells, or PBMCs.

Authors' methods: Estimation of nucleated cell counts relied on the amplification of reference gene primers. Method: immunoSEQ multiplex PCR; TCRdb's copy keeps in-frame clones and lacks some. The V and J calls and clone size come from that table; D and trimming were worked out from the DNA. The repertoire holds about 160,000 clones, with around 91% as singletons. The V gene's germline CDR1 is SGDLS and CDR2 YYNGEE. V lost 4 bases and J lost 2; bases outside the gene matches: 5. CDR3 length: 15 amino acids. In Seattle, patients joined the study during active infection and were tracked longitudinally. The sequence was obtained from a man between 18 and 35 years old with COVID-19, enrolled during active disease. Sequencing input: peripheral blood. The chain has TRBV9 and TRBJ2-5; 10 bases map to TRBD1. Here the CDR3 reads CASSMDRGGQETQYF. CDR3 nucleotides: TGTGCCAGCAGCATGGACAGGGGGGGACAAGAGACCCAGTACTTC.